The table lists the clone carrying this T cell receptor beta chain with many counts. Stated time point: newly diagnosed GD, antithyroid drugs for less than 3 months. Generation of the TCR library employed RNA extracted from PBMCs. The sample originates from a study of regulatory T cells in long-lasting Graves disease. Study-wide background: Graves' patients with a new diagnosis had received antithyroid drugs under 3 months.

CDR3 length: 13 amino acids. Germline V gene data show CDR1 as DFQATT and CDR2 as SNEGSKA (reference sequence). The germline V and J ends were trimmed by 3 bases and 2 bases, with 8 bases remaining between them. Assembly of TCR beta libraries relied on iRepertoire HTBI primers together with Arm-PCR of CDR3 regions. One entry per CDR3 protein, called by TCRdb with MiXCR from the multiplex PCR reads. Of about 540,000 distinct CDR3 sequences detected, about 14% appear once; the ten largest clones hold more than 8.5%. This sample also appeared in a second study, on T cells in Graves' hyperthyroidism and ophthalmopathy. This second study notes: Diagnostic decisions used clinical symptoms, serum thyroxine and TRAb, thyroid ultrasound and orbital computed tomography. Ophthalmopathy could be told apart from stable hyperthyroidism with a 13 V-J model.

The V gene is TRBV20-1, the J gene TRBJ2-1; D might be TRBD1 (5 bases). The sequences come from peripheral blood mononuclear cells (PBMCs), collected at new diagnosis, from a patient treated with antithyroid drugs. The TCR originated in a young man with Graves disease. The CDR3 DNA follows: TGCAGTGCTAGTACAGGTACCTACAATGAGCAGTTCTTC. It encodes CSASTGTYNEQFF.